A single sample is the source of the 20 T cell receptor beta chains below, sequenced in a study of tumor-infiltrating lymphocytes in primary liver carcinoma. Germline DNA was also extracted, and blood RNA derived from unsorted whole blood. Starting from around 500 ng of total RNA, TCR beta cDNA was produced with a primer in the constant region. Slightly modified ARM-PCR, run as three nested multiplex PCR rounds, produced the TCR beta libraries. TRBV1-TRBV30 forward primers paired with a C-beta reverse primer were used in the first two PCR rounds, which ran approximately 10 cycles each. One entry per CDR3 protein results from TCRdb running MiXCR on the multiplex PCR reads. The repertoire holds approximately 330,000 distinct CDR3 sequences, with around 60% as singletons. The sample consisted of peripheral blood. The receptors stem from a middle-aged man with primary liver carcinoma and hepatitis B virus infection.

For this clonotype: With a much larger clone just one base away, this may be a read error. The conserved phenylalanine or tryptophan normally closing the CDR3 is absent here, so this likely arose from a read error. The J gene is TRBJ1-1, the V gene TRBV6-1; D may be TRBD1 (5 bases). Germline values: CDR1 MNHNS, CDR2 SASEGT. V lost 8 bases to trimming and J lost 4 bases, with 14 bases between them. This CDR3 contains 13 residues. This CDR3 reads CASGAGRGTEAFL. As DNA, the CDR3 is TGTGCCAGCGGGGCGGGGAGGGGCACTGAAGCTTTCTTA.

As concerns this clonotype: This may be a read error: a much more frequent sequence differs by one nucleotide. The genes are TRBV10-1 and TRBJ2-1; no reliable D call. This CDR3 has 15 residues. V shed 6 bases and J shed 0 bases, with 12 bases lying between them. CDR1 WNHNN and CDR2 SYGVQD come from the germline V gene (reference sequence). In DNA, the CDR3 is TGCGCCAGCAGCACTGTAGGAAGCTCCTACAATGAGCAGTTCTTC. Its translation is CASSTVGSSYNEQFF.

Remarks on this clonotype: This could be a read error, since a much larger clone is one nucleotide away. This chain uses TRBV4-3 with TRBJ2-3; 15 bases are shared with TRBD2. Germline V gene sequence: CDR1 LGHNA, CDR2 YSLEER. There are 16 residues in the CDR3. DNA for the CDR3: TGCGCCAACAGCCAAGGACTAGCGGGGGGGCAAGATACGCAGTATTTT. This sequence encodes CANSQGLAGGQDTQYF.

As to this clonotype: At one end the junction does not follow the germline gene, possibly because of a read error. V is TRBV11-2 and J is TRBJ2-1, with D perhaps TRBD1 or TRBD2 (5 bases each). There are 17 residues in the CDR3. Germline CDR1 SGHAT, CDR2 FQNNGV. The CDR3 DNA sequence: TGTGTCAGCGGCTTTCCCCCCGGGACCCGGGCTGGCAATGAGCAGTTCTTC. It yields the protein CVSGFPPGTRAGNEQFF.

This chain connects TRBV6-2 or TRBV6-3 to TRBJ1-5; 9 bases are shared with TRBD1. Germline loops: CDR1 MNHEY, CDR2 SVGEGT. Germline trimming cut 7 bases from V and 2 bases from J; bases unmatched to any gene: 6. This CDR3 is 15 amino acids long. The CDR3 sequence is CASIPQGAGNQPQHF. CDR3 in DNA: TGTGCCAGCATCCCACAGGGGGCGGGCAATCAGCCCCAGCATTTT.

This clonotype was detected ten times or more. This chain joins TRBV10-3 and TRBJ2-7; a possible D gene is TRBD1 (5 bases). The CDR3 runs to 14 residues. V was pared by 9 bases and J by 3 bases, with 18 bases between. CDR1 and CDR2 from the germline V gene are ENHRY and SYGVKD. The DNA of the CDR3 is TGTGCCATAGGGGATGCGGACATAAACTACGAGCAGTACTTC. Its protein is CAIGDADINYEQYF.

Details on this clonotype: One base away lies a much larger clone, so this may be a sequencing read error. The rearrangement links TRBV6-6 to TRBJ2-2; D is ambiguous. This CDR3 has 15 amino acids. Per germline, CDR1 MNHNY and CDR2 SVGAGI (reference sequence). In DNA form, the CDR3 reads TGTGCCAGCAGTTACACGGGCCCCGACACCAGGGAGCTGTTTTTT. Amino acid sequence: CASSYTGPDTRELFF.

Points on this clonotype: An end of the junction does not agree with germline; a read error may underlie this. V is TRBV12-3 or TRBV12-4 and J is TRBJ2-7; 12 bases are a match to TRBD1. The CDR3 extends over 15 amino acids. CDR3 nucleotide sequence: TGTGCCAGCGGCGCGGGACAGGGGGCGATCTACGAGCAGTATTTC. This translates into CASGAGQGAIYEQYF.

This clonotype has more than one count but fewer than ten. This rearrangement joins TRBV25-1 to TRBJ1-4; 7 nucleotides line up with TRBD1. The CDR3 length is 15 residues. From germline, CDR1 is MGHDK and CDR2 SYGVNS. V trimming: 8 bases; J trimming: 0 bases; junction bases outside the gene matches: 6. The CDR3 loop reads CASGQAEPTNEKLFF. CDR3 sequence (DNA): TGTGCCAGCGGACAGGCGGAACCAACTAATGAAAAACTGTTTTTT. The complete variable domain, with remaining parts taken from reference TRBV25-1 and TRBJ1-4, reads EADIYQTPRYLVIGTGKKITLECSQTMGHDKMYWYQQDPGMELHLIHYSYGVNSTEKGDLSSESTVSRIRTEHFPLTLESARPSHTSQYLCASGQAEPTNEKLFFGSGTQLSVL.

V usage is TRBV5-1 and J usage is TRBJ1-1; 8 bases match TRBD1. Germline V gene data show CDR1 as SGHRS and CDR2 as YFSETQ. Trimming removed 0 bases from V and 0 bases from J; junction bases left unmatched: 1. This CDR3 is built from 15 residues. The CDR3 DNA reads as TGCGCCAGCAGCTTGGAGACAGGGGTGAACACTGAAGCTTTCTTT. Encoded protein: CASSLETGVNTEAFF.

This clonotype was observed a few times. The rearrangement joins TRBV7-9 to TRBJ2-1; 7 bases map to TRBD2. Germline trimming cut 3 bases from V and 3 bases from J; bases unmatched to any gene: 11. The CDR3 is 17 amino acids. In germline, CDR1 is SEHNR, CDR2 FQNEAQ (reference sequence). The CDR3 region is CASSFETSLYYYNEQFF. For the CDR3, the DNA is TGTGCCAGCAGCTTCGAGACTAGCCTTTATTACTACAATGAGCAGTTCTTC. The full variable domain, with the rest looked up from reference TRBV7-9 and TRBJ2-1, is DTGVSQNPRHKITKRGQNVTFRCDPISEHNRLYWYRQTLGQGPEFLTYFQNEAQLEKSRLLSDRFSAERPKGSFSTLEIQRTEQGDSAMYLCASSFETSLYYYNEQFFGPGTRLTVL.

This clonotype was found once. A much bigger clone sits one base away, suggesting this may be a read error. The rearrangement uses TRBV4-1 and TRBJ2-1, with D perhaps matching TRBD1 (5 bases). The CDR3 has 17 residues. The V gene's germline CDR1 is MGHRA and CDR2 YSYEKL. V dropped 2 bases and J dropped 6 bases, with 20 bases sitting between them. The CDR3 is CASSQNFAGSAGNEQFF. CDR3 nucleotide sequence: TGCGCCAGCAGCCAAAATTTCGCAGGGTCGGCAGGCAATGAGCAGTTCTTC.

Ten or more counts support this clonotype. CDR3 protein: CASSPRTDRLGGEQYF. As DNA, the CDR3 is TGTGCCAGCAGCCCGAGAACCGACAGGCTCGGTGGCGAGCAGTACTTC. V is TRBV4-2 and J is TRBJ2-7; D might be TRBD1 (6 bases). The V gene's germline CDR1 is LGHNA and CDR2 YNFKEQ. V shed 4 bases and J shed 6 bases, with 22 bases lying between them. The CDR3 length is 16 residues.

Note on this clonotype: As the CDR3 is not closed by the conserved phenylalanine or tryptophan, this likely results from a read error. The DNA is omitted, as the CDR3 cannot be located on it reliably, and the CDR3 follows TCRdb's listing. This chain links TRBV5-5 with TRBJ2-2. The CDR3 spans 13 residues, counting both ends. CDR1 SGHKS and CDR2 YYEKEE come from the germline V gene (reference sequence). The CDR3 sequence: CASSLLETGELVV.

This clonotype was found a few times. V usage is TRBV4-1 and J usage is TRBJ2-7; 10 bases match TRBD2. CDR1 and CDR2 from the germline V gene are MGHRA and YSYEKL. The CDR3 is made up of 16 amino acids. Trimming removed 4 bases from V and 2 bases from J; junction bases left unmatched: 8. CDR3 in amino acids: CASSPGSSGSPYEQYF. The CDR3 DNA reads TGCGCCAGCAGCCCAGGGTCTAGCGGGAGCCCCTACGAGCAGTACTTC.

In the case of this clonotype: One end of the junction varies from germline; a read error may be responsible. The rearrangement uses TRBV28 and TRBJ2-7; 7 bases map to TRBD2. From germline, CDR1 is MDHEN and CDR2 SYDVKM. The CDR3 extends over 14 amino acids. This CDR3 reads CANSFGGSLGEQYF. The CDR3 DNA reads TGTGCCAACAGTTTCGGCGGGAGTCTCGGCGAGCAGTACTTC.

On this clonotype: A much larger clone sits a single nucleotide away, making a read error possible. The chain couples TRBV10-3 to TRBJ2-3; D possibly matches TRBD1 or TRBD2 (6 bases each). Germline loops: CDR1 ENHRY, CDR2 SYGVKD. V was cut by 9 bases and J by 4 bases, with 17 bases left in between. The CDR3 is 14 amino acids. CDR3 sequence: CAITRAGDSDTQYF. CDR3 nucleotides: TGTGCCATAACACGGGCAGGGGACTCAGATACGCAGTATTTT.

The CDR3 coding sequence is TGTGCCAGCAGCCGGTGCTATGTGGGCGAACAGTACTTC. Translated: CASSRCYVGEQYF. The chain has TRBV11-1 and TRBJ2-7, with D hard to call. Germline CDR1 is SGHAT and CDR2 is FQDESV (reference sequence). Trimming cost V 5 bases and J 10 bases, with 18 bases left between them. The CDR3 is 13 residues long.

In regard to this clonotype: Mismatch with germline at one junction end may stem from a read error. V gene TRBV5-1 combines with J gene TRBJ1-1; D might be TRBD1 (5 bases). Germline CDR1 and CDR2: SGHRS and YFSETQ. The CDR3 totals 15 residues. DNA of the CDR3: TGCACCAGCAGCTTGTTAGGAGGGGTGAATACTGAAGCTTTCTTT. It specifies CTSSLLGGVNTEAFF.

On this clonotype: One end of the junction does not line up with germline, which may come from a read error. The V and J genes are TRBV11-1 and TRBJ2-7; 7 bases are shared with TRBD2. CDR3 length equals 12 residues. Germline CDR1 SGHAT, CDR2 FQDESV (reference sequence). The CDR3 sequence is CDSSLGDYGQYF. The CDR3 nucleotides read TGTGACAGCAGCCTCGGGGACTACGGGCAGTATTTC.